Shown below are 27 T cell receptor beta chains from a single sample sequenced in a study of T cells after posttransplantation cyclophosphamide (dated by TCRdb to between 2015 and 2016). Viable CD3+CD4+ or CD3+CD8+ cells that were CCR7+CD45RA+CD45RO-CD95-CD27+CD28+ were defined as naive T cells. The library came from the immunoSEQ multiplex PCR assay. The source is immuneACCESS, and TCRdb retained only in-frame sequences with V and J called. Part of the clones is not carried over; for the studies checked, unresolved V genes explain less than half of this, and the remainder is unexplained. Across this sample there are about 16,000 clones, with about 95% seen only once. Together, the top ten hold more than 0.25% of the sample. The sample consisted of naive CD4+ T cells sorted from blood. The receptors were gathered from a woman aged 45-65 years in good health and a related stem cell transplant donor.

The chain employs TRBV5-1 and TRBJ2-3; a possible D gene is TRBD2 (7 bases). Looked up from germline, CDR1 is SGHRS and CDR2 is YFSETQ. The CDR3 length is 15 residues. Trimming removed 0 bases from V and 5 bases from J, with 13 bases in between. The CDR3 is CASSLDGGHEDTQYF. The DNA for the CDR3 is TGCGCCAGCAGCTTGGACGGGGGGCATGAAGATACGCAGTATTTT.

The chain couples TRBV7-3 to TRBJ2-1; no definite D call. Germline values: CDR1 SGHTA, CDR2 FQGTGA. V was shortened by 2 bases and J by 0 bases, with 8 bases between the two germline ends. The CDR3 consists of 15 residues. CDR3 sequence (DNA): TGTGCCAGCAGCTTAGTAGCTGACTCCTACAATGAGCAGTTCTTC. The encoded protein is CASSLVADSYNEQFF.

V and J are TRBV7-9 and TRBJ1-5, with unresolved D. The V and J ends lost 1 base and 1 base respectively, with 5 bases between them. Germline loops: CDR1 SEHNR, CDR2 FQNEAQ (reference sequence). The CDR3 totals 14 residues. DNA for the CDR3: TGTGCCAGCAGCTTAGGCAGAAGCAATCAGCCCCAGCATTTT. Amino acid sequence: CASSLGRSNQPQHF.

The V and J genes are TRBV28 and TRBJ2-5; 7 nucleotides align to TRBD2. The CDR3 has 13 amino acids. Germline assignment: CDR1 MDHEN and CDR2 SYDVKM. The J segment lost 5 bases and the V segment lost 6 bases, leaving 6 bases of the junction unmatched. CDR3 amino acids: CASSSGGGETQYF. CDR3 DNA sequence: TGTGCCAGCAGCTCCGGGGGAGGGGAGACCCAGTACTTC.

CDR3 amino acids: CASSLELAGAGGETQYF. The DNA for the CDR3 is TGTGCCAGCTCACTGGAATTAGCGGGAGCAGGAGGAGAGACCCAGTACTTC. This rearrangement joins TRBV18 to TRBJ2-5, with 9 positions matching TRBD2. The CDR3 loop spans 17 amino acids. V was clipped by 4 bases and J by 4 bases; unmatched bases: 13. The V gene's germline CDR1 is KGHSH and CDR2 LQKENI.

The chain couples TRBV7-3 to TRBJ2-1; 8 bases line up with TRBD1. The V gene's germline CDR1 is SGHTA and CDR2 FQGTGA. J gave up 4 bases and V 2 bases, and 4 bases lay outside the gene matches. This CDR3 is 15 amino acids long. The CDR3 nucleotides read TGTGCCAGCAGCTTATCGGACAGGGTTTACAATGAGCAGTTCTTC. This encodes CASSLSDRVYNEQFF.

V usage is TRBV25-1 and J usage is TRBJ1-1; weak D call: TRBD1 (5 bases). The V and J ends lost 2 bases and 3 bases respectively, with 10 bases between them. The CDR3 loop spans 14 amino acids. Germline-derived CDR1 and CDR2 are MGHDK and SYGVNS. CDR3 loop: CASSENSRDTEAFF. CDR3 DNA sequence: TGTGCCAGCAGTGAAAACTCCAGGGACACTGAAGCTTTCTTT.

The chain couples TRBV6-1 to TRBJ1-6; D is perhaps TRBD1 (5 bases). The germline CDR1 and CDR2 sequences are MNHNS and SASEGT. The V gene lost 10 bases and the J gene lost 9 bases, with 19 bases spanning the gap. The CDR3 length is 14 residues. CDR3 sequence (DNA): TGTGCCACCCCGCGGGGGGGTACTGGTTCACCCCTCCACTTT. Residues: CATPRGGTGSPLHF.

The chain has TRBV28 and TRBJ1-6; D unclear. Germline V gene sequence: CDR1 MDHEN, CDR2 SYDVKM. The CDR3 has 15 amino acids. V shed 5 bases and J shed 8 bases, with 16 bases lying between them. DNA for the CDR3: TGTGCCAGCAGTCCGCCTCCTGGGAGGGATTCACCCCTCCACTTT. Protein: CASSPPPGRDSPLHF.

This clone was recorded a few times. The V gene is TRBV28, the J gene TRBJ1-4; 8 bases are a match to TRBD1. Looked up from germline, CDR1 is MDHEN and CDR2 is SYDVKM. CDR3 length: 14 amino acids. J lost 5 bases, V lost 4 bases, and 3 bases had no gene match. CDR3 DNA: TGTGCCAGCAGTTCGACAGGGGACAATGAAAAACTGTTTTTT. The encoded protein is CASSSTGDNEKLFF.

V usage is TRBV7-2 and J usage is TRBJ1-5, with D possibly TRBD1 on 6 matching bases. From germline, CDR1 is SGHTA and CDR2 FQGNSA. This CDR3 is built from 14 residues. V shed 1 base and J shed 6 bases, with 10 bases lying between them. The CDR3 region is CASSLVGGGQPQHF. The CDR3 bases are TGTGCCAGCAGCTTAGTTGGGGGCGGTCAGCCCCAGCATTTT.

The genes are TRBV25-1 and TRBJ1-4; possibly TRBD1 for D (6 bases). Germline V gene sequence: CDR1 MGHDK, CDR2 SYGVNS. This CDR3 has 13 residues. Trimming shortened V by 7 bases and J by 8 bases, and 14 bases separated the two germline ends. DNA of the CDR3: TGTGCCAGCAAGCAGGGGCGGGGGGAAAAACTGTTTTTT. The encoded protein is CASKQGRGEKLFF. Full variable domain (missing parts from reference TRBV25-1 and TRBJ1-4): EADIYQTPRYLVIGTGKKITLECSQTMGHDKMYWYQQDPGMELHLIHYSYGVNSTEKGDLSSESTVSRIRTEHFPLTLESARPSHTSQYLCASKQGRGEKLFFGSGTQLSVL.

This clone was found once. Germline and junction disagree at one end, which may indicate a read error. The chain joins TRBV29-1 to TRBJ1-1; D uncertain. The CDR3 spans 13 residues. Germline assignment: CDR1 SQVTM and CDR2 ANQGSEA. The CDR3 region is CSVEGRLNTVAFF. DNA for the CDR3: TGCAGCGTTGAAGGCAGACTGAACACTGTAGCTTTCTTT.

The chain carries TRBV18 and TRBJ1-4, with D maybe TRBD1 (5 bases). The CDR3 length is 14 residues. Germline lookup yields CDR1 KGHSH and CDR2 LQKENI. V was clipped by 1 base and J by 8 bases, with 11 bases between them. This CDR3 reads CASSPRGEDEKLFF. Written as DNA, the CDR3 is TGTGCCAGCTCACCACGAGGGGAGGACGAAAAACTGTTTTTT.

V gene TRBV5-1 combines with J gene TRBJ2-1; 7 positions match TRBD2. The CDR3 loop spans 16 amino acids. Germline trimming cut 0 bases from V and 8 bases from J; bases unmatched to any gene: 11. Germline CDR1 and CDR2: SGHRS and YFSETQ. The CDR3 protein is CASSLARAGSPHEQFF. In DNA, the CDR3 is TGCGCCAGCAGCTTGGCCCGAGCGGGAAGTCCCCATGAGCAGTTCTTC. Complete variable domain (other parts from reference TRBV5-1 and TRBJ2-1): KAGVTQTPRYLIKTRGQQVTLSCSPISGHRSVSWYQQTPGQGLQFLFEYFSETQRNKGNFPGRFSGRQFSNSRSEMNVSTLELGDSALYLCASSLARAGSPHEQFFGPGTRLTVL.

This clone has just a few counts. The chain has TRBV28 and TRBJ1-3; maybe TRBD1 (6 bases). Per germline, CDR1 MDHEN and CDR2 SYDVKM. The V end was cut by 6 bases, the J end by 4 bases, with 10 bases between. This CDR3 has 13 residues. Here the CDR3 reads CASRQGIGNTIYF. The CDR3 nucleotides are TGTGCCAGCAGACAGGGTATAGGAAACACCATATATTTT.

This chain connects TRBV7-2 to TRBJ2-3, with D perhaps TRBD2 (6 bases). Germline loops: CDR1 SGHTA, CDR2 FQGNSA. The CDR3 totals 16 residues. The V gene lost 5 bases and the J gene lost 3 bases, with 18 bases spanning the gap. CDR3 sequence (DNA): TGTGCCAGCAGCCTGAACGGGGGTTGGGTAACAGATACGCAGTATTTT. This gives the protein CASSLNGGWVTDTQYF.

Only one count was recorded for this clone. V and J are TRBV19 and TRBJ1-5; no firm D call. V lost 5 bases to trimming and J lost 2 bases, with 4 bases between them. Germline-derived CDR1 and CDR2 are LNHDA and SQIVND (reference sequence). The CDR3 length is 12 residues. CDR3 DNA: TGTGCCAGTAGTCCTCGCAATCAGCCCCAGCATTTT. Encoded protein: CASSPRNQPQHF.

This sequence joins TRBV5-4 and TRBJ1-4; D not certain. V shed 4 bases and J shed 1 base, with 8 bases lying between them. The CDR3 runs 14 residues. CDR1 is SGHNT, CDR2 YYREEE, per germline (reference sequence). CDR3 sequence (DNA): TGTGCCAGCAGCCAAGGAGTAACTAATGAAAAACTGTTTTTT. Amino acid sequence: CASSQGVTNEKLFF.

The rearrangement joins TRBV15 to TRBJ2-7; no definite D call. V lost 0 bases, J lost 3 bases, and 9 bases lay in between. The CDR3 has 14 amino acids. Germline-derived CDR1 and CDR2 are LNHNV and YYDKDF (reference sequence). CDR3 residues: CATSRDREFYEQYF. CDR3 in DNA: TGTGCCACCAGCAGAGATCGAGAATTCTACGAGCAGTACTTC.

The CDR3 spells CATHGRGTSGSKDEQFF. The CDR3 DNA reads as TGTGCCACCCACGGGAGAGGGACTAGCGGGAGTAAAGATGAGCAGTTCTTC. The gene calls are TRBV2 and TRBJ2-1; 14 bases agree with TRBD2. The CDR3 consists of 17 residues. J was trimmed by 8 bases and V by 10 bases; bases with no gene match: 16. Germline-derived CDR1 and CDR2 are SNHLY and FYNNEI.

This clone was found once. The chain couples TRBV9 to TRBJ2-7, with a possible D match to TRBD2 (7 bases). The V and J ends lost 3 bases and 2 bases respectively, with 18 bases between them. CDR1 and CDR2 (germline): SGDLS, YYNGEE. The CDR3 spans 16 residues. The DNA of the CDR3 is TGTGCCAGCAGCGGGGGGGGGCAGGTCGGTGCCTACGAGCAGTACTTC. This codes for CASSGGGQVGAYEQYF.

V is TRBV5-1 and J is TRBJ1-2, with no clear D. V was cut by 7 bases and J by 6 bases, with 19 bases left in between. From germline, CDR1 is SGHRS and CDR2 YFSETQ. The length of the CDR3 is 14 residues. CDR3 coding DNA: TGCGCCAGCGCGAACGAGAAGATGGTCGATGGCTACACCTTC. Residues: CASANEKMVDGYTF.

In this sample, this clone turned up a few times. The chain couples TRBV10-3 to TRBJ1-3, with D perhaps TRBD1 (5 bases). The V end lost 3 bases, the J end lost 10 bases, and 10 bases lay between the germline ends. Germline V gene data show CDR1 as ENHRY and CDR2 as SYGVKD. This CDR3 region has 12 residues. The CDR3 region is CAISDLGETIYF. The DNA for the CDR3 is TGTGCCATCAGTGACCTAGGGGAAACCATATATTTT.

The genes are TRBV5-1 and TRBJ2-3; D is possibly TRBD1 (6 bases). The V end lost 8 bases, the J end lost 1 base, and 17 bases lay between the germline ends. Per the germline V gene, CDR1 is SGHRS and CDR2 is YFSETQ. The CDR3 contains 15 residues. Written as DNA, the CDR3 is TGCGCCAGTAACTACAAATCAGGGGGCACAGATACGCAGTATTTT. It is translated as CASNYKSGGTDTQYF.

The rearrangement links TRBV19 to TRBJ2-1; 7 bases agree with TRBD2. Per germline, CDR1 LNHDA and CDR2 SQIVND (reference sequence). The CDR3 loop spans 16 amino acids. V trimming: 3 bases; J trimming: 4 bases; junction bases outside the gene matches: 9. For the CDR3, the DNA is TGTGCCAGTAGTATCCCGGGACTAAAAATATACAATGAGCAGTTCTTC. Its protein product is CASSIPGLKIYNEQFF.

The J gene is TRBJ1-3, the V gene TRBV19; a possible D gene is TRBD1 (5 bases). The CDR3 is 14 residues long. V was pared by 7 bases and J by 0 bases, with 10 bases between. Germline lookup yields CDR1 LNHDA and CDR2 SQIVND (reference sequence). DNA for the CDR3: TGTGCCAGTACCCTCGACAGCTCTGGAAACACCATATATTTT. It translates to CASTLDSSGNTIYF.